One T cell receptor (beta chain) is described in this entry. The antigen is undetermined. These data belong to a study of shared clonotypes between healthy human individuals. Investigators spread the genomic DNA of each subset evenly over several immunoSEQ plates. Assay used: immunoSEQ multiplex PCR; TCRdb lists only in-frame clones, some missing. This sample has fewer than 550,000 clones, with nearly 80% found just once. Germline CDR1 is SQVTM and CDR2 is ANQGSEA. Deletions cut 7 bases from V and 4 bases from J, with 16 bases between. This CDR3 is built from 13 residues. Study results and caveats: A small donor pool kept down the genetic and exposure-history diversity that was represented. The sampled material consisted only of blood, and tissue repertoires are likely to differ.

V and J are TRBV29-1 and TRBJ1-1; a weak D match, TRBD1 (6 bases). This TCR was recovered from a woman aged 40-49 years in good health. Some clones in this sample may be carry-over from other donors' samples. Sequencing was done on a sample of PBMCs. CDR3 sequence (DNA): TGCAGCGCTGTGAACAGGGACGCCACTGAAGCTTTCTTT. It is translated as CSAVNRDATEAFF.